This T cell receptor (beta chain) was obtained from a study of molecular identifiers for immune sequencing clone quantification. Listed TCR primers, together with previously described methods, were used for the bulk TCR libraries. TCRdb analysed the PCR reads with MiXCR anew, one entry per CDR3 protein. The sample holds under 800,000 distinct CDR3 sequences; around 25% are singletons and the top ten take 0.7% to 0.95%. Findings and caveats of the study: Clones above 20 RNA copies contained over 99% of effector molecules and under 1% of naive molecules.

As regards this clonotype: Its antigen remains unidentified.

V gave up 4 bases and J gave up 4 bases, with 32 bases separating them. This CDR3 region has 20 residues. Per the germline V gene, CDR1 is SGDLS and CDR2 is YYNGEE. Sequencing was carried out using naive CD8+ T cells from blood, with Jurkat cell RNA spiked in. The subset here: FACS-sorted CD8+CD4-CCR7+CD45RA+ naive T cells. The genes are TRBV9 and TRBJ1-2; D may be TRBD1 (6 bases). The sequence came from a human donor in good health. Some libraries in this study had Jurkat cell RNA spiked in. The CDR3 is CASSPDDKIARQVGGYGYTF. CDR3 in DNA: TGTGCCAGCAGCCCCGACGATAAGATTGCCCGACAGGTTGGGGGCTATGGCTACACCTTC.